The T cell receptor (beta chain) under discussion was sequenced for a study of radiation and T cells in renal cell carcinoma. This clone occurred a few times. Antigen unknown. Broader study findings: From baseline, blood top tumor clonotypes peaked at 2 weeks post-radiation.

The protocol was immunoSEQ multiplex PCR, while the TCRdb copy is restricted to in-frame clones and leaves out a portion. The data contain around 140,000 clones, roughly 80% of them singletons. Time point given: baseline pretreatment blood. Treatment given: 15 Gy SBRT to primary tumor, nephrectomy 4 weeks later. The sequence was obtained from a woman in her 50s with renal cell carcinoma. The sample here was blood, taken from a patient whose treatment included radiotherapy and nephrectomy.

The CDR3 protein is CASSRTLTGGRRSPLHF. The CDR3 DNA sequence: TGTGCCAGCAGCCGTACCTTGACAGGGGGAAGGAGATCACCCCTCCACTTT. This chain uses TRBV21-1 with TRBJ1-6; the table's TRBD1 call for D was not verified on the DNA. TRBV21-1 has pseudogene status. This CDR3 contains 17 residues.